This T cell receptor beta chain was sequenced during a study of shared clonotypes between healthy human individuals. The table lists this clone with a few counts. Clones were sequenced by immunoSEQ multiplex PCR, and TCRdb holds only the in-frame ones, with some missing. The profile shows over a million clones, 75% to 85% of them singletons. The germline V gene encodes CDR1 LNHNV and CDR2 YYDKDF (reference sequence). Trimming removed 3 bases from V and 6 bases from J, with 12 bases in between. The CDR3 loop spans 14 amino acids. The chain uses TRBV15 and TRBJ2-1, with TRBD1 as a possible D gene (5 bases). Input material: memory CD4+ T cells from PBMCs. The subset: CD45RA-negative fraction. The clonotype was recovered from a man younger than 35 in good health. Some clones in this sample may be carry-over from other donors' samples. The CDR3 spells CATSRSLGLNEQFF. The CDR3 DNA reads as TGTGCCACCAGCAGGTCGTTGGGGCTCAATGAGCAGTTCTTC.